The clone carrying this T cell receptor beta chain appeared many times. Its antigen is currently unknown. TCRdb processed the reads anew with MiXCR; each CDR3 protein has one entry. There are about 300,000 distinct CDR3 sequences in the sample; roughly 9.3% occur only once, and over 2.5% lies in the top ten. This entry is derived from a study of T cell repertoires in cytomegalovirus infection. For the study at large: It was the public TCR beta signatures that indicated both CMV infection and matching HLA type.

Study outcomes and limitations: The ex vivo response was dominated by HLA-C-restricted CMV-specific TCR beta clonotypes. Identification of carriers of CMV plus the relevant HLA was performed using cumulative public TCR beta family frequency.

After removal of 1 base from V and 6 bases from J, the junction contained 8 bases not matched to a gene. This CDR3 is built from 17 residues. From germline, CDR1 is SQVTM and CDR2 ANQGSEA. The receptor's source is a human donor in good health (CMV status not recorded). Some clones in this sample may be carry-over from other donors' samples. The rearrangement uses TRBV29-1 and TRBJ2-1; 14 nucleotides line up with TRBD2. The material sequenced was PBMCs. The CDR3: CSVEGTSGGFFGNEQFF. As DNA, the CDR3 is TGCAGCGTTGAAGGGACTAGCGGGGGGTTTTTTGGCAATGAGCAGTTCTTC.